These 13 T cell receptor beta chains were sequenced from one sample in a study of T-cell memory formation after mild COVID-19. In TCRdb, the 5' RACE reads were re-called with MiXCR into one record per CDR3 protein. Here the sample spans roughly 400,000 distinct CDR3 sequences, roughly 15% being singletons. The sample taken for sequencing was PBMCs or a T cell subset sorted from them (not recorded which). The receptors were sampled from a man younger than 30 who had mild COVID-19 (a few samples of this study predate the infection). Cell type and time point are not known.

This clonotype has only a few counts. The genes are TRBV7-9 and TRBJ2-1; D unclear. Germline loops: CDR1 SEHNR, CDR2 FQNEAQ (reference sequence). This CDR3 is 13 amino acids long. V lost 1 base to trimming and J lost 8 bases, with 9 bases between them. The CDR3, as DNA: TGTGCCAGCAGCTTAGGGTCCGTCGATGAGCAGTTCTTC. Amino acid sequence: CASSLGSVDEQFF.

The chain joins TRBV5-1 to TRBJ2-3, with 8 bases lining up with TRBD2. The CDR3 loop spans 16 amino acids. V shed 0 bases, J shed 6 bases, and the junction held 9 bases outside the gene matches. CDR1 and CDR2 from the germline V gene are SGHRS and YFSETQ. CDR3 in DNA: TGCGCCAGCAGCTTGGGGACTAGCCGGGGAATGGATACGCAGTATTTT. Its translation: CASSLGTSRGMDTQYF.

V is TRBV5-1 and J is TRBJ2-7; TRBD2 aligns across 8 bases. The CDR3 has 15 residues. The V and J ends lost 3 bases and 2 bases, in that order; junction bases with no gene match: 7. The V gene's germline CDR1 is SGHRS and CDR2 YFSETQ. CDR3 sequence: CASSWGPGLAYEQYF. As DNA, the CDR3 is TGCGCCAGCAGCTGGGGCCCGGGACTAGCCTACGAGCAGTACTTC.

The J gene is TRBJ1-6, the V gene TRBV20-1, with 8 bases aligning to TRBD1. J lost 11 bases, V lost 6 bases, and 6 bases had no gene match. This CDR3 comprises 12 residues. Germline V gene data show CDR1 as DFQATT and CDR2 as SNEGSKA (reference sequence). CDR3 nucleotide sequence: TGCAGTGCCGCCACGACAGGGGCACCCCTCCACTTT. Translating it yields CSAATTGAPLHF.

A few counts support this clonotype. The gene calls are TRBV6-1 and TRBJ1-6, with D perhaps matching TRBD1 (5 bases). Germline V CDR1 and CDR2: MNHNS, SASEGT. V was trimmed by 6 bases and J by 8 bases, leaving 11 bases between them. The CDR3 contains 13 residues. The DNA for the CDR3 is TGTGCCAGCAGCTGGGACGGGGATTCACCCCTCCACTTT. Its translation is CASSWDGDSPLHF.

This clonotype has a handful of counts. The V and J genes are TRBV29-1 and TRBJ1-1; TRBD1 matches 9 bases. The V and J ends lost 7 bases and 4 bases, in that order; junction bases with no gene match: 7. Germline V CDR1 and CDR2: SQVTM, ANQGSEA. CDR3 size: 13 residues. CDR3: CSGTGQGLTEAFF. CDR3 nucleotides: TGCAGCGGAACGGGACAGGGTCTCACTGAAGCTTTCTTT.

The chain joins TRBV20-1 to TRBJ2-7, with TRBD2 as a possible D gene (7 bases). CDR1 DFQATT and CDR2 SNEGSKA come from the germline V gene (reference sequence). V lost 6 bases, J lost 6 bases, and 12 bases lay in between. The CDR3 totals 11 residues. As DNA, the CDR3 is TGCAGTGCCGTGGGAGGGGGCGAGCAGTACTTC. Protein: CSAVGGGEQYF.

The chain couples TRBV6-2 or TRBV6-3 to TRBJ1-2; unclear D gene. Trimming pared 2 bases from V and 6 bases from J, leaving 13 bases between. Germline V gene data show CDR1 as MNHEY and CDR2 as SVGEGT. This CDR3 has 14 residues. DNA for the CDR3: TGTGCCAGCAGTTACCGCGGGGATCTAAATGGCTACACCTTC. It is translated as CASSYRGDLNGYTF.

This clonotype was detected only a few times. The chain couples TRBV7-2 to TRBJ2-5; D is uncertain. The V end was cut by 0 bases, the J end by 2 bases, with 13 bases between. Germline values: CDR1 SGHTA, CDR2 FQGNSA. The CDR3 is made up of 16 amino acids. The CDR3 is CASSLAGNLPQETQYF. CDR3 coding DNA: TGTGCCAGCAGCTTAGCGGGGAACCTGCCTCAAGAGACCCAGTACTTC.

This clonotype was picked up a small number of times. The genes are TRBV12-3 or TRBV12-4 and TRBJ1-1; a weak D match, TRBD1 (6 bases). The CDR3 totals 13 residues. The V and J ends lost 3 bases and 6 bases respectively, with 11 bases between them. This CDR3 reads CASSFQGPAEAFF. As DNA, the CDR3 is TGTGCCAGCAGTTTTCAGGGGCCGGCTGAAGCTTTCTTT.

The chain combines TRBV5-1 with TRBJ2-7; D perhaps matches TRBD1 (5 bases). The length of the CDR3 is 14 residues. Trimming removed 3 bases at V and 3 bases at J, with 13 bases between. Germline CDR1 and CDR2: SGHRS and YFSETQ. CDR3 region: CASSSRELGYEQYF. The CDR3 coding sequence is TGCGCCAGCAGCTCCAGGGAACTCGGCTACGAGCAGTACTTC.

This chain connects TRBV5-5 to TRBJ1-5; 7 nucleotides agree with TRBD1. CDR3 length: 14 amino acids. Per germline, CDR1 SGHKS and CDR2 YYEKEE (reference sequence). The V segment lost 4 bases and the J segment 4 bases; nucleotides outside the gene matches: 5. This chain's CDR3 is CASSGTVWNQPQHF. CDR3 coding DNA: TGTGCCAGCAGCGGGACAGTTTGGAATCAGCCCCAGCATTTT.

This chain uses TRBV15 with TRBJ1-2; 7 bases are shared with TRBD1. Germline V gene data show CDR1 as LNHNV and CDR2 as YYDKDF (reference sequence). CDR3 length: 14 residues. V gave up 3 bases and J gave up 8 bases; unmatched junction bases: 9. CDR3 sequence: CATSSGQAVGGYTF. For the CDR3, the DNA is TGTGCCACCAGCAGCGGACAGGCCGTGGGAGGCTACACCTTC.